One sample yielded the 17 T cell receptor beta chains listed below, sequenced in a study of human T cells and chemical hapten exposure. A single record per CDR3 protein comes from TCRdb applying MiXCR to the RACE reads. The profile covers about 120,000 distinct CDR3 sequences, with approximately 13% appearing a single time and 2.5% to 3.5% taken by the ten largest. The time point denotes: pre-sensitization, week 0. Treatment reported: therapeutic diphenylcyclopropenone sensitization with weekly scalp DPC. The specimen comprised whole blood, sampled in connection with sensitization to the hapten diphenylcyclopropenone (DPC). These TCRs come from a young woman with alopecia areata. Some clones in this sample may be carry-over from other donors' samples.

This clonotype was detected ten times or more. The J gene is TRBJ2-5, the V gene TRBV20-1; 7 nucleotides line up with TRBD1. J lost 1 base, V lost 4 bases, and 9 bases had no gene match. The CDR3 sequence is 15 residues long. Germline CDR1 reads DFQATT; CDR2 reads SNEGSKA (reference sequence). The CDR3: CSAIRTGYSQETQYF. CDR3 in DNA: TGCAGTGCTATACGGACAGGCTACTCCCAAGAGACCCAGTACTTC.

This rearrangement joins TRBV6-2 or TRBV6-3 to TRBJ2-2; the D call may be TRBD1 or TRBD2 (5 bases each). The CDR3 consists of 15 residues. The germline CDR1 and CDR2 sequences are MNHEY and SVGEGT. Trimming stripped 5 bases from V and 2 bases from J, with 12 bases between. As DNA, the CDR3 is TGTGCCAGCAGTCGAGGGGCCTTTAACACCGGGGAGCTGTTTTTT. This codes for CASSRGAFNTGELFF.

J is TRBJ2-7 and V is TRBV5-1, with D perhaps matching TRBD1 (6 bases). The germline gives CDR1 SGHRS, CDR2 YFSETQ. The CDR3 contains 14 residues. V was trimmed by 2 bases and J by 2 bases, leaving 11 bases between them. CDR3 nucleotides: TGCGCCAGCAGCTTAGCAGGGGTGGCCTACGAGCAGTACTTC. Protein: CASSLAGVAYEQYF.

This clonotype was counted only a few times. The J gene is TRBJ1-5, the V gene TRBV29-1; tentatively, D is TRBD1 (5 bases). V was clipped by 5 bases and J by 2 bases, with 7 bases between them. This CDR3 region has 12 residues. The germline gives CDR1 SQVTM, CDR2 ANQGSEA. Here the CDR3 reads CSVRDGNQPQHF. CDR3 nucleotide sequence: TGCAGCGTTCGGGACGGCAATCAGCCCCAGCATTTT. The full variable domain, in which reference TRBV29-1 and TRBJ1-5 provide the parts outside the CDR3, is SAVISQKPSRDICQRGTSLTIQCQVDSQVTMMFWYRQQPGQSLTLIATANQGSEATYESGFVIDKFPISRPNLTFSTLTVSNMSPEDSSIYLCSVRDGNQPQHFGDGTRLSIL.

This clonotype was counted between two and nine times. This chain joins TRBV12-3 or TRBV12-4 and TRBJ1-5, with 9 bases fitting TRBD1. The V segment lost 5 bases and the J segment 4 bases; nucleotides outside the gene matches: 6. The CDR3 length is 15 residues. The CDR3 DNA follows: TGTGCCAGCAGTACAACGGACAGGGGAAATCAGCCCCAGCATTTT. As protein: CASSTTDRGNQPQHF.

This clonotype has ten or more counts. The chain joins TRBV5-1 to TRBJ2-7; D possibly matches TRBD1 or TRBD2 (5 bases each). The CDR3 contains 15 residues. V gave up 2 bases and J gave up 2 bases, with 14 bases separating them. CDR1 and CDR2 from the germline V gene are SGHRS and YFSETQ. The CDR3 coding sequence is TGCGCCAGCAGCTTTGGGAGACAGAACACCTACGAGCAGTACTTC. Residues: CASSFGRQNTYEQYF.

This clonotype has more than one count but fewer than ten. The J gene is TRBJ2-3, the V gene TRBV5-4; D is tentatively TRBD1 or TRBD2 (5 bases each). The CDR3 extends over 15 amino acids. Trimming cost V 2 bases and J 1 base, with 11 bases left between them. Germline V gene data show CDR1 as SGHNT and CDR2 as YYREEE (reference sequence). In DNA form, the CDR3 reads TGTGCCAGCAGCTTCGTGGGACGGGGCACAGATACGCAGTATTTT. Encoded protein: CASSFVGRGTDTQYF.

This clonotype was counted between two and nine times. The chain combines TRBV20-1 with TRBJ1-6; the D gene is possibly TRBD1 (6 bases). In germline, CDR1 is DFQATT, CDR2 SNEGSKA (reference sequence). The CDR3 loop spans 13 amino acids. The ends were cut back, 6 bases at V and 10 bases at J, with 16 bases in the middle. CDR3 sequence: CSARGQDLSPLHF. The DNA of the CDR3 is TGCAGTGCCAGGGGTCAGGACCTCTCACCCCTCCACTTT.

This clonotype was recorded at least ten times. The rearrangement uses TRBV10-3 and TRBJ2-1; the D call may be TRBD1 or TRBD2 (5 bases each). V was shortened by 4 bases and J by 10 bases, with 14 bases between the two germline ends. The germline V gene encodes CDR1 ENHRY and CDR2 SYGVKD. This CDR3 is built from 13 residues. The CDR3 sequence is CAISGTSGREQFF. The CDR3 DNA reads as TGTGCCATCAGTGGGACGTCAGGGAGAGAGCAGTTCTTC.

The CDR3 coding sequence is TGTGCCAGCAGTTTAACGACAGGGGTAGGGCCAGATACGCAGTATTTT. Protein product: CASSLTTGVGPDTQYF. V and J are TRBV27 and TRBJ2-3; 8 nucleotides agree with TRBD1. The junction had 8 bases not matched to a gene; V was cut back by 2 bases and J by 4 bases. Germline V gives CDR1 MNHEY, CDR2 SMNVEV (reference sequence). The CDR3 sequence is 16 residues long.

The table lists this clonotype with a few counts. CDR3 in DNA: TGTGCCAGCAGCGGACCCCCGGGGGCTACAGGGGCCAACGTCCTGACTTTC. Translation gives CASSGPPGATGANVLTF. The chain couples TRBV9 to TRBJ2-6, with D perhaps given as TRBD1 or TRBD2 (6 bases each). The CDR3 sequence is 17 residues long. Germline CDR1 and CDR2: SGDLS and YYNGEE. V lost 3 bases and J lost 4, with 17 bases in between.

This clonotype was detected many times. The J gene is TRBJ2-2, the V gene TRBV7-9, with TRBD1 matching over 7 bases. CDR1 SEHNR and CDR2 FQNEAQ come from the germline V gene (reference sequence). The CDR3 loop spans 17 amino acids. After removal of 3 bases from V and 2 bases from J, the junction contained 9 bases not matched to a gene. CDR3 nucleotides: TGTGCCAGCAGCTTCAGCTCCCGACAGGGAAACACCGGGGAGCTGTTTTTT. Translating it yields CASSFSSRQGNTGELFF.

A single count supports this clonotype. The J gene is TRBJ1-4, the V gene TRBV2; possibly TRBD1 for D (6 bases). Trimming took 9 bases from V and 11 from J, leaving 10 bases between them. Germline CDR1 and CDR2: SNHLY and FYNNEI. The CDR3 loop spans 10 amino acids. In nucleotides, the CDR3 is TGTGCCAGTTCAGGGGATAAACTGTTTTTT. Residues: CASSGDKLFF. The complete variable domain, with remaining parts taken from reference TRBV2 and TRBJ1-4, reads EPEVTQTPSHQVTQMGQEVILRCVPISNHLYFYWYRQILGQKVEFLVSFYNNEISEKSEIFDDQFSVERPDGSNFTLKIRSTKLEDSAMYFCASSGDKLFFGSGTQLSVL.

This clonotype showed up many times. The CDR3 reads CASSYRGGNTEAFF. DNA of the CDR3: TGTGCCAGCAGCTACAGGGGGGGTAACACTGAAGCTTTCTTT. V is TRBV7-2 and J is TRBJ1-1; 8 nucleotides agree with TRBD1. The CDR3 is 14 residues long. Germline assignment: CDR1 SGHTA and CDR2 FQGNSA. The trim removed 4 bases at V and 2 bases at J, leaving 3 bases unmatched.

This clonotype occurred a few times. The chain joins TRBV19 to TRBJ2-1; TRBD1 matches 7 bases. Losses at the gene ends were 0 bases for V and 9 bases for J; bases not matched to a gene: 14. Germline CDR1 LNHDA, CDR2 SQIVND (reference sequence). CDR3 size: 17 residues. The CDR3 DNA is TGTGCCAGTAGTATAGATAAGGCACAGGGGTTCTACGGTGAGCAGTTCTTC. This encodes CASSIDKAQGFYGEQFF.

V and J are TRBV6-5 and TRBJ1-5, with D possibly being TRBD1 (6 bases). The CDR3 loop spans 16 amino acids. V was cut by 6 bases and J by 5 bases, with 20 bases left in between. The germline V gene has CDR1 MNHEY and CDR2 SVGAGI. The CDR3 sequence is CASSPDRRPIHQPQHF. Here the CDR3 DNA reads TGTGCCAGCAGCCCTGACAGGCGCCCGATACATCAGCCCCAGCATTTT.

This clonotype was detected only a few times. In nucleotides, the CDR3 is TGTGCCAGCAGCCCATGGACAGGCACAGATACGCAGTATTTT. It codes for CASSPWTGTDTQYF. V usage is TRBV6-2 or TRBV6-3 and J usage is TRBJ2-3; weak D call: TRBD1 (6 bases). This CDR3 region has 14 residues. The germline CDR1 and CDR2 sequences are MNHEY and SVGEGT. Trimming pared 6 bases from V and 1 base from J, leaving 11 bases between.